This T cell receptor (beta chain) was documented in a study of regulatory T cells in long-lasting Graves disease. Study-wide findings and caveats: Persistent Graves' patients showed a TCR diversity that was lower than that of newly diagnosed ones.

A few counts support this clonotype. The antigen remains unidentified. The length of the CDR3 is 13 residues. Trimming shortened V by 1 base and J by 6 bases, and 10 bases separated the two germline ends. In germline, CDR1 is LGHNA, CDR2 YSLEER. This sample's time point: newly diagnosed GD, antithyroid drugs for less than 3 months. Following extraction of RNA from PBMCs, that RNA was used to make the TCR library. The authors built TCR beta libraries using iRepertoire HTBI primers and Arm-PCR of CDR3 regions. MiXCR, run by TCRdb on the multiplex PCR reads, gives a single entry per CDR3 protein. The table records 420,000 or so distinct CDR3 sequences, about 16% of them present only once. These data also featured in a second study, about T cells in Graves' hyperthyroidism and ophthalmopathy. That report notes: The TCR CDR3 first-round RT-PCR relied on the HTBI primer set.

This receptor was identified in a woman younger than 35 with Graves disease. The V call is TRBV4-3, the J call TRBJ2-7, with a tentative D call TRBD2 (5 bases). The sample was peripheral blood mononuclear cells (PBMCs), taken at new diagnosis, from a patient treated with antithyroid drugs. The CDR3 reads CASSQAQRSEQYF. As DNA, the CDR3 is TGCGCCAGCAGCCAAGCGCAGCGGTCCGAGCAGTACTTC.